The rows below give T cell receptor beta chains drawn from one sample of a study of beta chain features in type 1 diabetes. This table comes from immunoSEQ multiplex PCR, and its TCRdb copy is limited to in-frame clones, with some not included. The table shows 130,000 to 150,000 clones, with 10% occurring only once. The sample consisted of naive CD4+ T cells from blood. These receptors came from a man between 18 and 29 years old in good health. The CDR3 runs from the conserved cysteine through the conserved F or W. Fields, in order: J gene, V gene, clone size, D gene, CDR3 DNA, CDR3 protein. The D gene is left open where the match is weak. Part of the rows lack a size; the others show once, few, many or a class for expanded clones.

TRBJ2-5,TRBV7-3,few,.,TGTGCCAGCAGCTTACAGACTAGGGAGACCCAGTACTTC,CASSLQTRETQYF
TRBJ1-1,TRBV6-5,.,TRBD1,TGTGCCAGCAGCCTGGGACAGGGGACTACTGAAGCTTTCTTT,CASSLGQGTTEAFF
TRBJ2-4,TRBV7-2,few,.,TGTGCCAGCAGTCTAAAGGGGGAAAACATTCAGTACTTC,CASSLKGENIQYF
TRBJ2-3,TRBV5-1,.,.,TGCGCCAGCAGCCCCGGGGTTAGCACAGATACGCAGTATTTT,CASSPGVSTDTQYF
TRBJ2-7,TRBV7-9,few,TRBD1,TGTGCCAGCAGCTCTACCAGGGGGACAATAGGGTACGAGCAGTACTTC,CASSSTRGTIGYEQYF
TRBJ2-7,TRBV7-2,many,.,TGTGCCAGCAGCCCGGGACTGACTTCCTACGAGCAGTACTTC,CASSPGLTSYEQYF
TRBJ1-2,TRBV5-1,.,.,TGCGCCAGCAGCTTGGACACGCCCGGGGGCTATGGCTACACCTTC,CASSLDTPGGYGYTF
TRBJ2-3,TRBV4-1,few,TRBD1,TGCGCCAGCAGCCAAGATCAAGGGACAGCAGATACGCAGTATTTT,CASSQDQGTADTQYF
TRBJ2-7,TRBV7-2,.,TRBD2,TGTGCCAGCAGCTTAGTGACTAGCTCGGGCTACGAGCAGTACTTC,CASSLVTSSGYEQYF
TRBJ1-6,TRBV10-3,.,TRBD1,TGTGCCATCAGTGAGATACAGGGGGAAAGGTCACCCCTCCACTTT,CAISEIQGERSPLHF
TRBJ2-5,TRBV11-3,.,TRBD2,TGTGCCAGCAGCCCAGGACTAGCGGGGGAGACCCAGTACTTC,CASSPGLAGETQYF
TRBJ2-6,TRBV4-1,.,TRBD1,TGCGCCAGCAGCCTGGGACAGGGGTTCTCTGGGGCCAACGTCCTGACTTTC,CASSLGQGFSGANVLTF
TRBJ2-5,TRBV9,few,.,TGTGCCAGCAGCGTAGTAGGGACATCGGAGACCCAGTACTTC,CASSVVGTSETQYF
TRBJ2-5,TRBV5-1,few,TRBD2,TGCGCCAGCAGCTTGGCTCCCCTAGCGGGGGCCGGTGGGCAAGAGACCCAGTACTTC,CASSLAPLAGAGGQETQYF
TRBJ1-2,TRBV11-2,.,.,TGTGCCAGCAGCTCGATTGTCGGGACATTGGGAGACTACACCTTC,CASSSIVGTLGDYTF
TRBJ1-2,TRBV12-5,few,.,TGTGCTAGTGGTTTTGGGACAAACTATGGCTACACCTTC,CASGFGTNYGYTF
TRBJ1-1,TRBV5-5,few,TRBD1,TGTGCCAGCAGGGCTCCGGCGGGACAGGGTAGAACTGAAGCTTTCTTT,CASRAPAGQGRTEAFF